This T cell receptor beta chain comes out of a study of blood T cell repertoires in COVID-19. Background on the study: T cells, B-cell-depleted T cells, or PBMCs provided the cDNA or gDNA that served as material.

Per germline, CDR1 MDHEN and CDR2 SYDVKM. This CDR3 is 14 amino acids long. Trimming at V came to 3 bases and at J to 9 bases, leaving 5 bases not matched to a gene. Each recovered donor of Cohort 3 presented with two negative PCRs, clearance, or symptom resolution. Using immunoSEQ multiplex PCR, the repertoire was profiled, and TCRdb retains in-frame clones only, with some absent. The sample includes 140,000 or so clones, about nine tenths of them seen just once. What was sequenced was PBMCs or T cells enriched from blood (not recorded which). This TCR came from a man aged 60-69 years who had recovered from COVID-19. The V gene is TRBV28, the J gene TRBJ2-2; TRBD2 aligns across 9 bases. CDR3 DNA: TGTGCCAGCAGTTTGGTAGCGGGGGAGAGGGAGCTGTTTTTT. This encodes CASSLVAGERELFF.